One sample yielded the 4 T cell receptor beta chains listed below, sequenced in a study of blood T cell repertoires in COVID-19. Some clones are missing from TCRdb's copy, which holds only in-frame ones; the method was immunoSEQ multiplex PCR. The sample records 100,000 to 150,000 clones, more than 70% being singletons. Sequenced sample: peripheral blood. The receptors were gathered from a man aged 50 or older with acute or convalescent COVID-19.

This sequence joins TRBV3-1 (or the pseudogene TRBV3-2) and TRBJ1-1; 7 bases map to TRBD1. The V gene's germline CDR1 is LGHDT and CDR2 YNNKEL (reference sequence). This CDR3 has 13 amino acids. V lost 3 bases to trimming and J lost 5 bases; unmatched junction nucleotides: 3. This CDR3 reads CASSHQTGTEAFF. The CDR3 coding sequence is TGTGCCAGCAGCCACCAGACAGGGACTGAAGCTTTCTTT.

The gene calls are TRBV5-6 and TRBJ1-5, with D possibly TRBD1 on 5 matching bases. Trimming shortened V by 2 bases and J by 6 bases, and 21 bases separated the two germline ends. Germline CDR1 SGHDT, CDR2 YYEEEE. This CDR3 spans 17 amino acids. The CDR3 nucleotides are TGTGCCAGCAGCTTTAGTTCTGTAGTGCAGGGAGGTCAGCCCCAGCATTTT. It yields the protein CASSFSSVVQGGQPQHF.

This clone counts as medium-sized. The rearrangement links TRBV11-3 to TRBJ2-1; 8 bases are shared with TRBD2. Germline-derived CDR1 and CDR2 are SGHNT and YENEEA. The CDR3 covers 16 residues. V trimming: 1 base; J trimming: 5 bases; junction bases outside the gene matches: 7. The CDR3 bases are TGTGCCAGCAGCTTAGTCGGGGGGGCCTTTAACAATGAGCAGTTCTTC. This codes for CASSLVGGAFNNEQFF.

V is TRBV30 and J is TRBJ1-1; D unclear. Germline V gives CDR1 GTSNPN, CDR2 SVGIG (reference sequence). The CDR3 contains 12 residues. V dropped 2 bases and J dropped 1 base, with 5 bases sitting between them. The CDR3 here is CAWSNKNTEAFF. The CDR3 DNA reads as TGTGCCTGGAGTAACAAGAACACTGAAGCTTTCTTT.